This TCR beta chain emerged from a study of blood T cells in healthy people across ages. Healthy Caucasian individuals from Russia aged 6 to 90 served as donors. The use of a sample-barcoded 5' primer and a J-beta primer mix characterized a second PCR of roughly 6 to 11 cycles. The authors tagged each cDNA molecule using a template-switch adaptor with 12 random nucleotides. TCRdb re-called the 5' RACE reads with MiXCR, one entry per CDR3 protein. The data contain roughly 720,000 distinct CDR3 sequences, 53% of them singletons. Whole-study results and caveats: Older age went with lower TCR beta diversity per million T cells, in a roughly linear way.

With regard to this clonotype: Its specificity is unknown.

The V gene's germline CDR1 is SGHAT and CDR2 FQNNGV. V was trimmed by 0 bases and J by 9 bases, leaving 12 bases between them. The CDR3 runs to 14 residues. The sequenced sample consisted of blood. This sequence joins TRBV11-2 and TRBJ2-1; D is ambiguous. The TCR comes from a man older than 75 in good health. DNA for the CDR3: TGTGCCAGCAGCTTAGATCTAGTGGTGGGTGAGCAGTTCTTC. Translation: CASSLDLVVGEQFF.